Detailed here is one T cell receptor (beta chain). The data belong to a study of cytomegalovirus exposure and HLA in healthy donors. Some clones are missing from TCRdb's copy, which holds only in-frame ones; the method was immunoSEQ multiplex PCR. The sample lists 150,000 to 250,000 clones; 70% to 85% were seen once. The specimen sequenced was PBMCs. This TCR was sampled from a woman aged 25 to 45 in good health and CMV-seropositive.

The CDR3 spells CASTPGGGSTDTQYF. The DNA for the CDR3 is TGTGCCAGCACTCCGGGCGGGGGGTCCACAGATACGCAGTATTTT. The chain carries TRBV9 and TRBJ2-3, with 8 bases matching TRBD2. Per germline, CDR1 SGDLS and CDR2 YYNGEE. Unmatched junction bases numbered 8, after V lost 6 bases and J lost 2 bases. The CDR3 runs 15 residues.